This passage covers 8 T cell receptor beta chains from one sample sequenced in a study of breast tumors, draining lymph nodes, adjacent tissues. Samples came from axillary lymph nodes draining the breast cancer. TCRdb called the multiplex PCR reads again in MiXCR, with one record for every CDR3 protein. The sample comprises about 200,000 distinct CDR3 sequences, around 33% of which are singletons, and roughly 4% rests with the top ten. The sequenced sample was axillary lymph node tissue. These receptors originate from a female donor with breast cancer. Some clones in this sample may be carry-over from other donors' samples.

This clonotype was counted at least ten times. The CDR3 region is CASPNLNTGELFF. Here the CDR3 DNA reads TGTGCCAGTCCAAACCTGAACACCGGGGAGCTGTTTTTT. The genes are TRBV19 and TRBJ2-2; D unclear. The ends were cut back, 8 bases at V and 1 base at J, with 8 bases in the middle. The CDR3 is 13 amino acids. CDR1 and CDR2 (germline): LNHDA, SQIVND (reference sequence). Complete variable domain (other parts from reference TRBV19 and TRBJ2-2): DGGITQSPKYLFRKEGQNVTLSCEQNLNHDAMYWYRQDPGQGLRLIYYSQIVNDFQKGDIAEGYSVSREKKESFPLTVTSAQKNPTAFYLCASPNLNTGELFFGEGSRLTVL.

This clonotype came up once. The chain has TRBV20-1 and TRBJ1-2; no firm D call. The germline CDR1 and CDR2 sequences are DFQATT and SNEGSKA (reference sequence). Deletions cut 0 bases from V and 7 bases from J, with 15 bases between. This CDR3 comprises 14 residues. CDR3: CSARDGREGRGYTF. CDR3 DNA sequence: TGCAGTGCTAGAGATGGGCGGGAGGGCCGTGGCTACACCTTC.

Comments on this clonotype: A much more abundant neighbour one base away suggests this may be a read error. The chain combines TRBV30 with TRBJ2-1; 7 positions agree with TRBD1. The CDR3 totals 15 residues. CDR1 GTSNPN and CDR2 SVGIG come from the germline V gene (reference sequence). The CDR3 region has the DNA TGTGCCTGGAGTGTCGGGGTAGGGGGCTCCAATGGGCAGTTCTTC. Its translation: CAWSVGVGGSNGQFF.

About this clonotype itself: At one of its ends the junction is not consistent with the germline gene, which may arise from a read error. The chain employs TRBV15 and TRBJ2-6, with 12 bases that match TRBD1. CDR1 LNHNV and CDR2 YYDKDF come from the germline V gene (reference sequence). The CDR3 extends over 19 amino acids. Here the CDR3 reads CATSWTRGTGGSGATVLTF. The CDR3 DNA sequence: TGTGCCACCAGCTGGACGAGGGGGACAGGGGGCTCTGGGGCCACCGTCCTGACTTTC.

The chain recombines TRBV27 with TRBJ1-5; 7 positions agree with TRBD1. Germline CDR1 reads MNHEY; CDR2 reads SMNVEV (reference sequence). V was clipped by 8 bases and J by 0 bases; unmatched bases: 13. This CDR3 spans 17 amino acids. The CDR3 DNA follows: TGTGCCAGCTGGAGAGGACAGGTCCCATATAGCAATCAGCCCCAGCATTTT. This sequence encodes CASWRGQVPYSNQPQHF.

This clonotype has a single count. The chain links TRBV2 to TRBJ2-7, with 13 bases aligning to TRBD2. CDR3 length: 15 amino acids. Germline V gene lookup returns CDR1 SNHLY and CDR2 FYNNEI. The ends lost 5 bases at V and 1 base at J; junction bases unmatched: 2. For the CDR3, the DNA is TGTGCCAGCAGTTGGGGACTAGCGGGGTCCTACGAGCAGTACTTC. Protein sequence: CASSWGLAGSYEQYF.

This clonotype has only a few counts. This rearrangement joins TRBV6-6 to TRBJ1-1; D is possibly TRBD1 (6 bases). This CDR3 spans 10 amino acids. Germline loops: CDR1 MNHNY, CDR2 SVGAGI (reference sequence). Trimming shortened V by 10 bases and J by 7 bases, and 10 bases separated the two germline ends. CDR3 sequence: CATEDSEAFF. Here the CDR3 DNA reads TGTGCCACCGAGGACAGTGAAGCTTTCTTT.

CDR3 protein: CASSTGTGNNQPQHF. The CDR3 bases are TGTGCCAGCAGTACCGGGACAGGGAACAATCAGCCCCAGCATTTT. The chain joins TRBV2 to TRBJ1-5; 9 bases are shared with TRBD1. The CDR3 totals 15 residues. Germline trimming cut 5 bases from V and 3 bases from J; bases unmatched to any gene: 5. The germline V gene has CDR1 SNHLY and CDR2 FYNNEI. Complete variable domain (other parts from reference TRBV2 and TRBJ1-5): EPEVTQTPSHQVTQMGQEVILRCVPISNHLYFYWYRQILGQKVEFLVSFYNNEISEKSEIFDDQFSVERPDGSNFTLKIRSTKLEDSAMYFCASSTGTGNNQPQHFGDGTRLSIL.